This TCR beta chain was obtained from a study of T cells after yellow fever vaccination (dated by TCRdb to between 2017 and 2020). For the study in its entirety: The SMART-Seq v4 Ultra Low Input RNA kit was used to prepare libraries from fractions with low cell numbers. Bulk TCR alpha and beta repertoires were sequenced longitudinally to track T-cell clones before and after primary and booster YFV17D yellow fever vaccination. Two healthy male donors, one aged 18 to 30 and one aged 30 to 40 years, made up the cohort. Blood samples were taken at several timepoints before and after primary and secondary immunization, and bulk PBMC replicates and cell subsets were isolated.

This clonotype was counted at least ten times. No cognate antigen has been identified for it. Base qualities are not recorded, but no much larger clone differs from it by a single base. The V end gives up 5 bases and the J end 1 base, leaving 4 bases in the junction not matched to a gene. The CDR3, cysteine through phenylalanine, is 15 amino acids long. The only DNA kept is the CDR3, 45 bases in frame from the first base. From a lookup of the germline V gene, CDR1 and CDR2 are SGHVS and FNYEAQ. Explained via the paper, the treatment or condition label denotes: live attenuated yellow fever vaccine strain. A standard Ficoll-Paque protocol was used to isolate PBMCs from peripheral blood. Dynabeads CD4 and CD8 positive selection kits were used to isolate CD4 and CD8 T-cell fractions. TriZol was used to extract RNA from bulk PBMCs, CD4 and CD8 fractions, and dextramer-positive and dextramer-negative fractions.

Points the paper makes about the study in general: Because only a couple of donors were included in the study, the extent to which the findings can be generalized is limited. A small fraction of clonotypes showed up in both the CD4 and CD8 compartments, probably as a result of convergent recombination. Computational filtering was needed because FACS-sorted repertoires could contain abundant contaminating clonotypes from the bulk population. Compared with the primary T-cell response, the secondary T-cell response was faster but weaker, reaching its peak on day 5 rather than on day 15. Most clones expanded after primary vaccination (96% of CD4 and over 80% of CD8) were re-detected after the booster, suggesting that broad memory maintenance occurred.

TCR cDNA was made using 5'RACE template switching, a step that added a universal primer site and unique molecular identifiers. cDNA synthesis was primed from both the TCR alpha and TCR beta constant segments. Library amplification used two PCR steps, and the second PCR step added sample barcodes and sequencing adapters. Sequencing of the libraries was done on either Illumina HiSeq 2500 (2x100 bp) or NovaSeq (2x150 bp). Turning to the authors' computational methods: MIGEC was used to demultiplex reads and collapse the reads into UMI consensus sequences, and MiXCR was used for V(D)J alignment. Clonotypes responding to the vaccine were identified with edgeR on replicate PBMC samples, with the criteria of FDR below 0.01 and a log2 fold change above 5 up to day 15. Each bulk clonotype was labeled CD4 or CD8 based on which sequenced repertoire, CD4 or CD8, contained the clonotype at higher abundance. Through fastp at Q25 and MiXCR, TCRdb rebuilt clones from the public reads, retaining in-frame beta chains. Here each entry gathers all rows of one CDR3 protein and keeps the most common genes and DNA. These V and J calls derive from TCRdb rather than the authors' analysis. The sample table contains tens of thousands of distinct CDR3 sequences; only one count was recorded for 7.4% of them. The top ten clonotypes cover just over 35% of the sample.

The chain couples TRBV7-6 to TRBJ2-3, and 9 bases in between align with TRBD2. The input for sequencing was CD8+ T cells sorted from PBMCs, taken 15 days after the yellow fever booster vaccination. The clonotype was recovered from a man aged 25-45 years who received the YFV17D yellow fever vaccine. The nucleotides read TGTGCCAGCAGCCCACCTAGCGGGGGCACAGATACGCAGTATTTT. This encodes CASSPPSGGTDTQYF.